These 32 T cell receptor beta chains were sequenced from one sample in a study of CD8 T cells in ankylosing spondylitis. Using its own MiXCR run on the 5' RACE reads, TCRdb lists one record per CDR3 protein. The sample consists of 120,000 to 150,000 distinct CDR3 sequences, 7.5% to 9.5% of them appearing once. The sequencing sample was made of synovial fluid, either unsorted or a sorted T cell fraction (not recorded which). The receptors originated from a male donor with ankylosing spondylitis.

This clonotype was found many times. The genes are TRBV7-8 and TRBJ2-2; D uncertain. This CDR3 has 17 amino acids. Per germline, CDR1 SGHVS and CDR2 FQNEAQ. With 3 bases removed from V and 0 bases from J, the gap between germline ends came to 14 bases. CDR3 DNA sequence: TGTGCCAGCAGCTTTCGGAACCAACCCTCGAACACCGGGGAGCTGTTTTTT. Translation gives CASSFRNQPSNTGELFF.

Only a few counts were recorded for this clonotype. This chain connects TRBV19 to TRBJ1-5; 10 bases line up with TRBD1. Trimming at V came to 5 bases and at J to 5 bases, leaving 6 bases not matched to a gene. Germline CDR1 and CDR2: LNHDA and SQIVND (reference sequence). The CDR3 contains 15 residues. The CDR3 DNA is TGTGCCAGTAGTGAGCTGGACAGGGGGTATCAGCCCCAGCATTTT. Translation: CASSELDRGYQPQHF.

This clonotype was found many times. The CDR3 DNA is TGTGCCAGCGGATCGACAGGGGGGACGGGCACTGAAGCTTTCTTT. Translating it yields CASGSTGGTGTEAFF. This chain uses TRBV18 with TRBJ1-1; TRBD1 matches 9 bases. Per the germline V gene, CDR1 is KGHSH and CDR2 is LQKENI. V lost 8 bases, J lost 4 bases, and 11 bases stayed unmatched. The CDR3 spans 15 residues.

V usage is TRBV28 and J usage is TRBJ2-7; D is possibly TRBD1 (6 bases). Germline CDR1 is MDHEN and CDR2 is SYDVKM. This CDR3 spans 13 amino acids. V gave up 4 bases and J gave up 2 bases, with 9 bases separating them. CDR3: CASSWTVTYEQYF. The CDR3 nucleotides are TGTGCCAGCAGTTGGACAGTGACCTACGAGCAGTACTTC.

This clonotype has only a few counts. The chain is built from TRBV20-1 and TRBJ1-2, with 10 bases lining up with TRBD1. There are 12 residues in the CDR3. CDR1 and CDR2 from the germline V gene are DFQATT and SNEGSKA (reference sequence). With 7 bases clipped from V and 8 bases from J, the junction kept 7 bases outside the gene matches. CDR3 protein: CSVMTGGRGYTF. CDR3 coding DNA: TGCAGTGTCATGACAGGGGGCCGGGGCTACACCTTC.

CDR3 nucleotides: TGTGCCTGGACCATACCGGTCTCCTACGAGCAGTACTTC. Translation: CAWTIPVSYEQYF. The V call is TRBV30, the J call TRBJ2-7; the D is unclear. The V gene lost 4 bases and the J gene lost 0 bases, with 10 bases spanning the gap. Germline V lookup: CDR1 GTSNPN, CDR2 SVGIG (reference sequence). This CDR3 is built from 13 residues. The entire variable domain, with the rest obtained from reference TRBV30 and TRBJ2-7, is as follows: SQTIHQWPATLVQPVGSPLSLECTVEGTSNPNLYWYRQAAGRGLQLLFYSVGIGQISSEVPQNLSASRPQDRQFILSSKKLLLSDSGFYLCAWTIPVSYEQYFGPGTRLTVT.

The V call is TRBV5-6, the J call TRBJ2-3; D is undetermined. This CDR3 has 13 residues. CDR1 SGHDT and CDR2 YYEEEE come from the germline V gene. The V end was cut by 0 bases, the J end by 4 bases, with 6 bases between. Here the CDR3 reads CASSLVPADTQYF. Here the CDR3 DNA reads TGTGCCAGCAGCTTGGTTCCAGCAGATACGCAGTATTTT. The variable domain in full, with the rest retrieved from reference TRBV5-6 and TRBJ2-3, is DAGVTQSPTHLIKTRGQQVTLRCSPKSGHDTVSWYQQALGQGPQFIFQYYEEEERQRGNFPDRFSGHQFPNYSSELNVNALLLGDSALYLCASSLVPADTQYFGPGTRLTVL.

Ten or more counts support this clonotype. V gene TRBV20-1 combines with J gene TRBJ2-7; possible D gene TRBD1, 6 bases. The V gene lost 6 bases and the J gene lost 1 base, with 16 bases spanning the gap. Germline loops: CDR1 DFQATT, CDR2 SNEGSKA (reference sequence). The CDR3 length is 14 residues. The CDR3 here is CSAPLTGISYEQYF. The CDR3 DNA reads TGCAGTGCCCCTCTGACAGGAATATCCTACGAGCAGTACTTC.

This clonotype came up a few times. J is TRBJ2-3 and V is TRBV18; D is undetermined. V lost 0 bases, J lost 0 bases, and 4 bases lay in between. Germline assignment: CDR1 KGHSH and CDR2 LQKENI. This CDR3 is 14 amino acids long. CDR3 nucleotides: TGTGCCAGCTCACCACCAGGTAGCACAGATACGCAGTATTTT. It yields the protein CASSPPGSTDTQYF.

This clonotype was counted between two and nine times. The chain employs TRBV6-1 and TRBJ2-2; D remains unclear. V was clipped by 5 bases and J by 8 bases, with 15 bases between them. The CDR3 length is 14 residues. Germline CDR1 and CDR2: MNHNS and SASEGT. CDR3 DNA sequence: TGTGCCAGCAGTCTCGGACGCTTAGGTGGGGAGCTGTTTTTT. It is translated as CASSLGRLGGELFF.

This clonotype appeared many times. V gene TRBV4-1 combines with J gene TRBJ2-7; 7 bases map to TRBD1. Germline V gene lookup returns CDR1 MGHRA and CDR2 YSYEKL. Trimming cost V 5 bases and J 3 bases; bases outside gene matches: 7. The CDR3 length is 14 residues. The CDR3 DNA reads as TGCGCCAGCAGCTTACAGGGGACGGGCTACGAGCAGTACTTC. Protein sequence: CASSLQGTGYEQYF.

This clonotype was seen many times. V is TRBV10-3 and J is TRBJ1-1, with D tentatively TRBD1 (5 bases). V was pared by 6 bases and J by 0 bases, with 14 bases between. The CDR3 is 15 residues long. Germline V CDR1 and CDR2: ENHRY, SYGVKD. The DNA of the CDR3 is TGTGCCATCAGGAGACAGCCAGACATGAACACTGAAGCTTTCTTT. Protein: CAIRRQPDMNTEAFF.

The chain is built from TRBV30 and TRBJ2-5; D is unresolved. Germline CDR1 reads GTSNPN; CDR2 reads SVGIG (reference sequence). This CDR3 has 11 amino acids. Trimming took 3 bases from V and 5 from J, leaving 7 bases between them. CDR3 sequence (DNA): TGTGCCTGGAGAGCCGGGGAGACCCAGTACTTC. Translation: CAWRAGETQYF.

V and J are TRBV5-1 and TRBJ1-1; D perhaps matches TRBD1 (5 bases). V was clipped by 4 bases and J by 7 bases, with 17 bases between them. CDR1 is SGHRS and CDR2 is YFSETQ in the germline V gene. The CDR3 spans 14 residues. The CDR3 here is CASSPPGGTGEAFF. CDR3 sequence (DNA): TGCGCCAGCAGCCCACCTGGGGGGACGGGTGAAGCTTTCTTT.

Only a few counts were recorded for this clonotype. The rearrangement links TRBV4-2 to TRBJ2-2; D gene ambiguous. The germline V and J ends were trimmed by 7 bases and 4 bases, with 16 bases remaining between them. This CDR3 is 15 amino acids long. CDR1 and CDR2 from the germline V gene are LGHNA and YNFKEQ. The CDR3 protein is CASTPANRLTGELFF. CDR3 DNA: TGTGCCAGCACCCCGGCGAACAGACTCACCGGGGAGCTGTTTTTT.

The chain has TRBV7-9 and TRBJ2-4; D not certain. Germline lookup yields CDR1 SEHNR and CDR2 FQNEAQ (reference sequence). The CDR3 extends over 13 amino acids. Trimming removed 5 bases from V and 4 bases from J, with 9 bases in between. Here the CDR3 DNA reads TGTGCCAGCAGCACGTTACAGAAAAACATTCAGTACTTC. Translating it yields CASSTLQKNIQYF.

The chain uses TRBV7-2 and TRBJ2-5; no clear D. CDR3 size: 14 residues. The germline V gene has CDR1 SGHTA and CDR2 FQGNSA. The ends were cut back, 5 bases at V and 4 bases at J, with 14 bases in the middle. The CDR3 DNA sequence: TGTGCCAGCAGCACGGCAGGCGGCCGAGAGACCCAGTACTTC. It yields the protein CASSTAGGRETQYF. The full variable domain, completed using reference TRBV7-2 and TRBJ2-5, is GAGVSQSPSNKVTEKGKDVELRCDPISGHTALYWYRQSLGQGLEFLIYFQGNSAPDKSGLPSDRFSAERTGGSVSTLTIQRTQQEDSAVYLCASSTAGGRETQYFGPGTRLLVL.

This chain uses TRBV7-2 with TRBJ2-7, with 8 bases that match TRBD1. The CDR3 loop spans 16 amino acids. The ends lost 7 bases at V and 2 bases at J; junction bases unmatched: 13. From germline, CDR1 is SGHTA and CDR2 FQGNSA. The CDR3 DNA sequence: TGTGCCAGCACCCCCTACGCCCAGGGGGCAGCCTACGAGCAGTACTTC. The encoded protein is CASTPYAQGAAYEQYF.

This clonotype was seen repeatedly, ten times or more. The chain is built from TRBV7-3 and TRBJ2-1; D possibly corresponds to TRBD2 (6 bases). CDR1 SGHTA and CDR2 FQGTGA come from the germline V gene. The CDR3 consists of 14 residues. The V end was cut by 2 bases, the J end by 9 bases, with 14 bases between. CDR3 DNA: TGTGCCAGCAGCTTACGAGGGACCGGGGGTGAGCAGTTCTTC. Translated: CASSLRGTGGEQFF.

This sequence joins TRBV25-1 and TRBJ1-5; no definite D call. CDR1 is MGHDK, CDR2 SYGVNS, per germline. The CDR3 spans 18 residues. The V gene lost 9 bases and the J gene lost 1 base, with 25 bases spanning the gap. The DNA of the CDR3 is TGTGCCAGGCCTCCCGTCGGGCAGCCTCTGAACAGCAATCAGCCCCAGCATTTT. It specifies CARPPVGQPLNSNQPQHF.

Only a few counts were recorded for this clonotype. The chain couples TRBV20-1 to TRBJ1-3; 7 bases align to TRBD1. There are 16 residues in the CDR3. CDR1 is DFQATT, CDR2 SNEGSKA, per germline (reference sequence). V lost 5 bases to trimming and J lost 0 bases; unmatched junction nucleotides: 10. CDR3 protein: CSARRQGSLSGNTIYF. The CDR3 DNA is TGCAGTGCTCGTCGACAGGGCTCCCTCTCTGGAAACACCATATATTTT.

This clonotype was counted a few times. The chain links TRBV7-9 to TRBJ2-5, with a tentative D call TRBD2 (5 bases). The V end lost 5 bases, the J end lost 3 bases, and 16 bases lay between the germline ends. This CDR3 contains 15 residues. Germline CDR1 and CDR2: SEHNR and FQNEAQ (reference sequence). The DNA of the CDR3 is TGTGCCAGCAGCCTCGGAGGAGATTTCGAAGAGACCCAGTACTTC. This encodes CASSLGGDFEETQYF.

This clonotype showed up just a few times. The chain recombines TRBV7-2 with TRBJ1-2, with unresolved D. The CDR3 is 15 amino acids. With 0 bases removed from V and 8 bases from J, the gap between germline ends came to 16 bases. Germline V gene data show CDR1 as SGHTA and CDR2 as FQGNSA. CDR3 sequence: CASSLALTDGLGYTF. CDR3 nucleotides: TGTGCCAGCAGCTTAGCGCTTACGGACGGTTTGGGCTACACCTTC.

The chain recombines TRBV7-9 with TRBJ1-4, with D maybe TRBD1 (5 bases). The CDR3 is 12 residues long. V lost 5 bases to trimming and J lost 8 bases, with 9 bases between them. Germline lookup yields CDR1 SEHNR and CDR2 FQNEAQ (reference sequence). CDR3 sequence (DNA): TGTGCCAGCAGCGGGGGGAGCGAAAAACTGTTTTTT. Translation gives CASSGGSEKLFF.

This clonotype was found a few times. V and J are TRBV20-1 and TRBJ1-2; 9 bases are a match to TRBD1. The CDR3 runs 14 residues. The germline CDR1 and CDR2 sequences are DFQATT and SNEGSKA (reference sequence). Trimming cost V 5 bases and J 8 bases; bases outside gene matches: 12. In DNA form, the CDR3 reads TGCAGTGCTGAAGTTTTACAGGGGGCGCTCGGCTACACCTTC. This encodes CSAEVLQGALGYTF.

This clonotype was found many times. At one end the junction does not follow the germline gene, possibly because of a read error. The CDR3 sequence: CASSSWGGDILF. The CDR3 DNA follows: TGTGCCAGCAGCTCTTGGGGGGGGGACATCCTCTTC. This sequence joins TRBV7-2 and TRBJ2-1; possibly TRBD2 for D (7 bases). The CDR3 is 12 residues long. Germline loops: CDR1 SGHTA, CDR2 FQGNSA.

CDR3 region: CASSQEPSGVYNEQFF. CDR3 nucleotides: TGTGCCAGCAGCCAAGAACCTAGCGGGGTCTACAATGAGCAGTTCTTC. The chain has TRBV4-2 and TRBJ2-1; 9 nucleotides align to TRBD2. The CDR3 is made up of 16 amino acids. J gave up 3 bases and V 0 bases, and 3 bases lay outside the gene matches. Germline values: CDR1 LGHNA, CDR2 YNFKEQ.

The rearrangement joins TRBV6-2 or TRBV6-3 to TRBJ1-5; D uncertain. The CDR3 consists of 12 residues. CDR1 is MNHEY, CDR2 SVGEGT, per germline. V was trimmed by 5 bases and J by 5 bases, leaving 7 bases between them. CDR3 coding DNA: TGTGCCAGCAGTGACGGTTATCAGCCCCAGCATTTT. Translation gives CASSDGYQPQHF.

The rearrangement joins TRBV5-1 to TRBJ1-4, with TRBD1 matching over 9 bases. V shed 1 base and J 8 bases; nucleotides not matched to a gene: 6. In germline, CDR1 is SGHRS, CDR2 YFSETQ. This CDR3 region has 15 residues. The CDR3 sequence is CASSLFGTGLEKLFF. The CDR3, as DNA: TGCGCCAGCAGCTTGTTCGGGACAGGGCTCGAAAAACTGTTTTTT.

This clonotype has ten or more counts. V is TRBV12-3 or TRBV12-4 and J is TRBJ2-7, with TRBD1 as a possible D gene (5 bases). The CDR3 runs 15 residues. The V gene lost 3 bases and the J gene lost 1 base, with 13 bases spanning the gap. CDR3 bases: TGTGCCAGCAGTTTCAGGGCAGGGCCTTCCTACGAGCAGTACTTC. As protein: CASSFRAGPSYEQYF.

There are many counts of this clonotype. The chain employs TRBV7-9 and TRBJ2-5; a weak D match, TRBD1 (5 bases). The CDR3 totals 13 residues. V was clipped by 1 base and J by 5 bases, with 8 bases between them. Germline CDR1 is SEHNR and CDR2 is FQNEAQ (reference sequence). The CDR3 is CASSLVPGETQYF. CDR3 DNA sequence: TGTGCCAGCAGCTTAGTTCCAGGGGAGACCCAGTACTTC.

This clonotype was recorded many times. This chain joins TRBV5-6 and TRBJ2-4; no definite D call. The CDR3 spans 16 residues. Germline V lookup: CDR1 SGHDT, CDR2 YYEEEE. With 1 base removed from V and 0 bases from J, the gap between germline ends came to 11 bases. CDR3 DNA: TGTGCCAGCAGCTTGTGGGGAAAACTAGCCAAAAACATTCAGTACTTC. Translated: CASSLWGKLAKNIQYF.